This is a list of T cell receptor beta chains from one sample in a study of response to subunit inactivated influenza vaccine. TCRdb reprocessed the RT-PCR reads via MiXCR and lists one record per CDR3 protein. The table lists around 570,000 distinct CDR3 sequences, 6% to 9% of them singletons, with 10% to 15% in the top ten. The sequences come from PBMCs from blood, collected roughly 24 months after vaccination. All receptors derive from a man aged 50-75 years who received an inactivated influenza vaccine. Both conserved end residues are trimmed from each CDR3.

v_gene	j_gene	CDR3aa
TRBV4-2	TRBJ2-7	ASSQLSEAPYEQY
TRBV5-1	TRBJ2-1	ASRGTVIDEQF
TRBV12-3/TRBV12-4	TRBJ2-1	ASSLGTGSGEQF
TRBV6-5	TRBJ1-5	ASSKRGQPQH
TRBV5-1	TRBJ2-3	ASSVPGSDTQY
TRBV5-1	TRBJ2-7	ASSRTGV
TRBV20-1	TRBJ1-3	SARSQGTGNGNTIY
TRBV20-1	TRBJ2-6	SAPPPPGTISGANVLT
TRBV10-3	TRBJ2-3	AINQAGGPRSDTQY
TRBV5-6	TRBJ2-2	ASSLGVSQLNTGELF
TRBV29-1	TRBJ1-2	SVTLGQDYGYT
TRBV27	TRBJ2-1	ASSLTANQYNEQF
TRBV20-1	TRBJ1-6	SAIKQRGGNSPLH
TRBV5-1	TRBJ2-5	ASSFTPMGETQY
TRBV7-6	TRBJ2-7	ASSDPGQGGPYEQY
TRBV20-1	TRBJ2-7	SARDPQGVYEQY
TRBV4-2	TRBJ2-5	ASSQETSGQETQY
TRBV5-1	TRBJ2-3	ASSDQGASTDTQY
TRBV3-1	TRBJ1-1	AISPRWTGFSVATEAF
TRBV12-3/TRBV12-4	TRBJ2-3	ASTTISSDTDTQY
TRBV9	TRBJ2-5	ASSVGSGTWETQY
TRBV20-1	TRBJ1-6	SARTLMTPLH
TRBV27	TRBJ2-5	ASSPQIADQETQY
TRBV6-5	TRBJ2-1	ASSQLAGTGRNEQF
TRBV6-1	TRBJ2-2	ASSQAVAGELF
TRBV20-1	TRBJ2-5	SARSAGTGSLETQY
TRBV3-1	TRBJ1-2	ASSPNLWTATVGYT
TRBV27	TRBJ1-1	ASSYKLVTEAF
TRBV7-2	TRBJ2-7	ASSAPSSYEQY
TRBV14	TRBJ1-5	ASSQFPSGPQH
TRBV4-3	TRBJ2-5	ASSQDYARGHETQY
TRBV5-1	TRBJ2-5	ASSEKQGLRETQY
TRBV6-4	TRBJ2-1	ASTRDRDDSYNEQF
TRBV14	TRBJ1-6	ASSQVTGRNSPLH
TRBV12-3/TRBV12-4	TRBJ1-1	ASRGLNPSEAF
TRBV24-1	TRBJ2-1	ATRPGWENEQF
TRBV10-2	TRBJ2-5	ASSDIRETQY
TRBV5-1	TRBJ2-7	ASSQRTANYEQY
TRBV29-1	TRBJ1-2	SVEDHYYRDYGYT
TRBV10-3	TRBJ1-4	AISEPTGEKLF
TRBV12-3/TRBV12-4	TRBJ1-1	ASSLEGSYTEAF
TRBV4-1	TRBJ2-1	ASSPQGTHNEQF
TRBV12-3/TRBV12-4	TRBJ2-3	ASSLFRASSTDTQY
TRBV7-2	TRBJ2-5	ASSSGGTIPLAAQY
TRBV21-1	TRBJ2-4	ASSTRARDFKNIQY
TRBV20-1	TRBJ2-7	SARGASGLSYEQY
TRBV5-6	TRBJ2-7	ASSPPGLAVYEQY
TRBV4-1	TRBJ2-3	ASSQDRTGGFSTDTQY
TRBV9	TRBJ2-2	ASSVVYSGGPGELF
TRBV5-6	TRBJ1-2	ASSFDRGQGYT
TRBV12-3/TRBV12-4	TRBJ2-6	ASSLVGLVTGANVLT
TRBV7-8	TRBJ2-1	ASSFSELRVRVRNNEQF